These 31 T cell receptor beta chains were sequenced from one sample in a study of monozygotic twins with inflammatory bowel disease. Each CDR3 protein gets one entry in TCRdb, which reprocessed the 5' RACE reads and gives no DNA. The data include around 380,000 distinct CDR3 sequences; the top ten clones carry around 2.3%. The specimen was blood. The source is a human donor with ulcerative colitis or Crohn's disease, or a healthy co-twin of an affected twin (not recorded which).

The chain couples TRBV5-1 to TRBJ1-1; absent DNA, TCRdb's TRBD1 call cannot be checked. The CDR3 runs to 14 residues. CDR1 and CDR2 (germline): SGHRS, YFSETQ. The CDR3 spells CASSPLTGTTEAFF. The full variable domain, with the rest looked up from reference TRBV5-1 and TRBJ1-1, is KAGVTQTPRYLIKTRGQQVTLSCSPISGHRSVSWYQQTPGQGLQFLFEYFSETQRNKGNFPGRFSGRQFSNSRSEMNVSTLELGDSALYLCASSPLTGTTEAFFGQGTRLTVV.

This chain joins TRBV5-1 and TRBJ1-2; with no DNA, the TCRdb D assignment of TRBD1 cannot be verified. Germline loops: CDR1 SGHRS, CDR2 YFSETQ. This CDR3 is 15 amino acids long. CDR3 sequence: CASSLDGQGVYGYTF.

V usage is TRBV5-4 and J usage is TRBJ1-1; TCRdb gives TRBD1 as the D gene, but with no DNA this cannot be confirmed. The V gene's germline CDR1 is SGHNT and CDR2 YYREEE (reference sequence). The CDR3 is made up of 15 amino acids. CDR3 in amino acids: CASSHGQGMNTEAFF.

The chain carries TRBV28 and TRBJ2-3. Germline-derived CDR1 and CDR2 are MDHEN and SYDVKM. This CDR3 comprises 14 residues. CDR3 in amino acids: CASSASLETDTQYF.

The V gene is TRBV6-5, the J gene TRBJ1-2. The CDR3 covers 13 residues. Germline CDR1 MNHEY, CDR2 SVGAGI. The CDR3 spells CASSYKANYGYTF.

V gene TRBV5-1 combines with J gene TRBJ2-5; TCRdb's assignment of TRBD2 cannot be checked, as there is no DNA. The CDR3 is 15 amino acids. Germline loops: CDR1 SGHRS, CDR2 YFSETQ. This chain's CDR3 is CASSLNGGKGETQYF.

The chain has TRBV20-1 and TRBJ2-2; TCRdb returns TRBD2, unconfirmable since there is no DNA. From germline, CDR1 is DFQATT and CDR2 SNEGSKA (reference sequence). CDR3 length: 12 residues. The CDR3 sequence is CVGETNTGELFF.

The CDR3 sequence: CASSQNREETQYF. The rearrangement uses TRBV18 and TRBJ2-5; the D gene TCRdb calls, TRBD1, cannot be checked with no DNA. The CDR3 totals 13 residues. Germline V gene lookup returns CDR1 KGHSH and CDR2 LQKENI.

The V and J genes are TRBV12-3 or TRBV12-4 and TRBJ1-3. CDR3 length equals 16 residues. The CDR3 region is CASSLEKGSSGNTIYF.

This rearrangement joins TRBV28 to TRBJ2-7; TCRdb outputs TRBD1, but without DNA this stays unchecked. The germline V gene has CDR1 MDHEN and CDR2 SYDVKM. The CDR3 totals 15 residues. CDR3 in amino acids: CASSLSGAVLYEQYF.

This CDR3 is CASSLPHAREQYF. The rearrangement uses TRBV7-2 and TRBJ2-7. The CDR3 length is 13 residues. Germline V CDR1 and CDR2: SGHTA, FQGNSA. Looking up the rest from reference TRBV7-2 and TRBJ2-7 gives the full variable domain: GAGVSQSPSNKVTEKGKDVELRCDPISGHTALYWYRQSLGQGLEFLIYFQGNSAPDKSGLPSDRFSAERTGGSVSTLTIQRTQQEDSAVYLCASSLPHAREQYFGPGTRLTVT.

The gene calls are TRBV7-6 and TRBJ2-5; the D call of TRBD2 rests on TCRdb alone, since no DNA is present to check it. The CDR3 extends over 15 amino acids. Germline values: CDR1 SGHVS, CDR2 FNYEAQ. CDR3 protein: CASSPRAWYQETQYF.

The V gene is TRBV5-1, the J gene TRBJ2-7; TCRdb gives TRBD1 as the D gene, but with no DNA this cannot be confirmed. The germline gives CDR1 SGHRS, CDR2 YFSETQ. CDR3 length equals 15 residues. The chain's CDR3 is CASSSGTGGSYEQYF.

The rearrangement links TRBV5-1 to TRBJ2-2; TCRdb returns TRBD1, unconfirmable since there is no DNA. Germline values: CDR1 SGHRS, CDR2 YFSETQ. The CDR3 covers 15 residues. CDR3 residues: CASSFATGGTGELFF. The full variable domain, completed using reference TRBV5-1 and TRBJ2-2, is KAGVTQTPRYLIKTRGQQVTLSCSPISGHRSVSWYQQTPGQGLQFLFEYFSETQRNKGNFPGRFSGRQFSNSRSEMNVSTLELGDSALYLCASSFATGGTGELFFGEGSRLTVL.

V and J are TRBV7-2 and TRBJ2-7; the D call of TRBD1 rests on TCRdb alone, since no DNA is present to check it. This CDR3 is built from 15 residues. Germline V gene lookup returns CDR1 SGHTA and CDR2 FQGNSA. The CDR3 here is CASSTPGGEDNEQYF.

J is TRBJ2-1 and V is TRBV7-2. CDR1 is SGHTA and CDR2 is FQGNSA in the germline V gene. The CDR3 sequence is 15 residues long. CDR3 residues: CASSLGTSSYNEQFF.

V is TRBV20-1 and J is TRBJ2-5; as DNA is missing, the TRBD1 call by TCRdb cannot be tested. The CDR3 is 14 amino acids. CDR1 DFQATT and CDR2 SNEGSKA come from the germline V gene (reference sequence). CDR3 sequence: CSAISRGGKETQYF.

V is TRBV20-1 and J is TRBJ1-2; the D gene TCRdb calls, TRBD1, cannot be checked with no DNA. The germline V gene encodes CDR1 DFQATT and CDR2 SNEGSKA (reference sequence). The CDR3 totals 14 residues. The CDR3 is CSAGLREQDYGYTF.

The V gene is TRBV20-1, the J gene TRBJ2-1; the TCRdb call, TRBD2, lacks DNA for checking. The germline CDR1 and CDR2 sequences are DFQATT and SNEGSKA (reference sequence). The length of the CDR3 is 15 residues. The CDR3 protein is CSARVGGGAYNEQFF.

The V gene is TRBV7-9, the J gene TRBJ2-7; TCRdb names TRBD1, which stays unverified in the absence of DNA. The length of the CDR3 is 14 residues. Looked up from germline, CDR1 is SEHNR and CDR2 is FQNEAQ (reference sequence). The chain's CDR3 is CASSSGTLSYEQYF.

The chain couples TRBV5-5 to TRBJ2-7; TCRdb picks TRBD1, but there is no DNA to check that call. The V gene's germline CDR1 is SGHKS and CDR2 YYEKEE (reference sequence). The CDR3 covers 15 residues. This chain's CDR3 is CASSLRGQGGDEQYF.

This chain uses TRBV12-3 or TRBV12-4 with TRBJ1-5; TCRdb designates TRBD1, a call that cannot be tested without DNA. The CDR3 has 14 residues. The CDR3 is CASRDTGGYQPQHF.

This chain links TRBV10-3 with TRBJ2-7; checking the TCRdb D call of TRBD1 is not possible without DNA. This CDR3 spans 14 amino acids. CDR1 ENHRY and CDR2 SYGVKD come from the germline V gene. CDR3 protein: CAIGMTGGSNEQYF.

CDR3 region: CASSPPHPGSSYNEQFF. The V call is TRBV18, the J call TRBJ2-1. The CDR3 totals 17 residues. Germline lookup yields CDR1 KGHSH and CDR2 LQKENI.

The chain joins TRBV7-9 to TRBJ2-6; TCRdb indicates TRBD1, and absent DNA this call remains unverified. The CDR3 totals 16 residues. The germline gives CDR1 SEHNR, CDR2 FQNEAQ (reference sequence). CDR3 protein: CASSPQGSSGANVLTF.

The gene calls are TRBV27 and TRBJ1-5. CDR3 length equals 15 residues. Germline CDR1 and CDR2: MNHEY and SMNVEV (reference sequence). The CDR3 loop is CASSQWAGSNQPQHF.

The chain links TRBV30 to TRBJ2-1; the TRBD1 assignment by TCRdb is unverifiable without DNA. Germline CDR1 GTSNPN, CDR2 SVGIG (reference sequence). The CDR3 totals 16 residues. The CDR3 sequence is CACQRGRMNPNNEQFF.

The rearrangement links TRBV20-1 to TRBJ1-2; the D gene TCRdb calls, TRBD1, cannot be checked with no DNA. The CDR3 has 15 residues. Germline V gives CDR1 DFQATT, CDR2 SNEGSKA (reference sequence). The CDR3 protein is CSARDPGQGIKGYTF.

CDR3 region: CASSFSIGTEAFF. The rearrangement links TRBV7-9 to TRBJ1-1. The germline V gene has CDR1 SEHNR and CDR2 FQNEAQ (reference sequence). The CDR3 extends over 13 amino acids.

The chain carries TRBV29-1 and TRBJ1-1. Germline lookup yields CDR1 SQVTM and CDR2 ANQGSEA. The CDR3 sequence is 12 residues long. The chain's CDR3 is CSVCEGNTEAFF.

This chain connects TRBV12-3 or TRBV12-4 to TRBJ1-2. This CDR3 region has 15 residues. CDR3 in amino acids: CASTPREAPNYGYTF.